This entry features one TCR beta chain sequence. What it binds is not known. This record belongs to a study of response to subunit inactivated influenza vaccine. General study findings and limits: It was the authors' suggestion that each seasonal influenza vaccination recruits few new T cells.

Each CDR3 protein gets one entry after TCRdb re-called the RT-PCR reads with MiXCR. The data show roughly 780,000 distinct CDR3 sequences, with around 18% seen just once and approximately 11% held by the top ten. CDR3 length: 13 amino acids. The germline V gene encodes CDR1 SQVTM and CDR2 ANQGSEA. The V gene end was trimmed by 6 bases and the J gene end by 5 bases; junction bases not matched to a gene: 6. The chain is built from TRBV29-1 and TRBJ2-5, with TRBD2 matching 10 bases. The sample in question was PBMCs from blood, obtained 4 to 6 days after vaccination. The sequence was collected from a man between 45 and 60 years old who received an inactivated influenza vaccine. In nucleotides, the CDR3 is TGCAGCGTCCGGGGTAGCGGGAGGGAGACCCAGTACTTC. Protein: CSVRGSGRETQYF.